These 15 T cell receptor beta chains share one sample of origin, sequenced in a study of radiation and T cells in renal cell carcinoma. Indicated time point: baseline pretreatment blood. Treatment in this sample: 15 Gy SBRT to primary tumor, nephrectomy 4 weeks later. Clones were sequenced by immunoSEQ multiplex PCR, and TCRdb holds only the in-frame ones, with some missing. This sample has about 95,000 clones, with 70% to 90% found just once. Sequenced material: blood, taken from a patient whose treatment included radiotherapy and nephrectomy. The receptors were sampled from a man aged 50 to 60 with renal cell carcinoma.

The V call is TRBV7-2, the J call TRBJ1-2; TRBD1 matches at 7 bases. The ends lost 5 bases at V and 8 bases at J; junction bases unmatched: 8. CDR1 and CDR2 from the germline V gene are SGHTA and FQGNSA. The length of the CDR3 is 13 residues. The CDR3 protein is CASSQDRDQGYTF. CDR3 bases: TGTGCCAGCAGCCAAGACAGGGACCAAGGCTACACCTTC.

This clone occurred once. The chain employs TRBV5-1 and TRBJ1-2, with D tentatively TRBD1 (6 bases). Germline-derived CDR1 and CDR2 are SGHRS and YFSETQ. Trimming cost V 3 bases and J 6 bases, with 15 bases left between them. The CDR3 is 14 amino acids. The CDR3: CASSSVGGLNGYTF. Written as DNA, the CDR3 is TGCGCCAGCAGCTCGGTGGGGGGGCTGAATGGCTACACCTTC.

J is TRBJ2-3 and V is TRBV30; D may be TRBD1 (6 bases). V lost 3 bases and J 4 bases, leaving 8 bases between the germline ends. This CDR3 is built from 12 residues. Germline lookup yields CDR1 GTSNPN and CDR2 SVGIG (reference sequence). CDR3 DNA: TGTGCCTGGAGGGGGGCCCCAGATACGCAGTATTTT. Protein product: CAWRGAPDTQYF.

The rearrangement joins TRBV13 to TRBJ2-7; the D call may be TRBD1 or TRBD2 (6 bases each). The CDR3 has 15 residues. V was clipped by 5 bases and J by 0 bases, with 14 bases between them. Looked up from germline, CDR1 is PRHDT and CDR2 is FYEKMQ (reference sequence). The DNA for the CDR3 is TGTGCCAGCAGCCGGACGGGGGCGCTCTCCTACGAGCAGTACTTC. Protein product: CASSRTGALSYEQYF.

The chain uses TRBV11-3 and TRBJ1-3; D uncertain. V gave up 1 base and J gave up 0 bases, with 4 bases separating them. Germline CDR1 SGHNT, CDR2 YENEEA. This CDR3 comprises 14 residues. This CDR3 reads CASSLGNSGNTIYF. The CDR3 DNA is TGTGCCAGCAGCTTAGGGAACTCTGGAAACACCATATATTTT.

The rearrangement joins TRBV7-8 to TRBJ1-3; the match to TRBD1 covers 9 bases. V lost 1 base and J lost 3; bases outside the gene matches: 10. The CDR3 length is 18 residues. Germline V CDR1 and CDR2: SGHVS, FQNEAQ. This chain's CDR3 is CASSLVLGQGFLGNTIYF. The CDR3 nucleotides read TGTGCCAGCAGCTTAGTTTTAGGACAGGGGTTTCTTGGAAACACCATATATTTT.

J is TRBJ1-2 and V is TRBV5-8; TRBD1 matches 7 bases. V lost 10 bases to trimming and J lost 2 bases; unmatched junction nucleotides: 5. The V gene's germline CDR1 is SGHTS and CDR2 YDEGEE. There are 12 residues in the CDR3. The CDR3 sequence: CAGRGQNYGYTF. CDR3 DNA: TGTGCCGGAAGGGGACAGAACTATGGCTACACCTTC.

The chain is built from TRBV14 and TRBJ1-2; D uncertain. V was shortened by 1 base and J by 4 bases, with 7 bases between the two germline ends. The CDR3 consists of 13 residues. Germline assignment: CDR1 SGHDN and CDR2 FVKESK. The CDR3 region has the DNA TGTGCCAGCAGCCAAGGGCCAGCCTATGGCTACACCTTC. The encoded protein is CASSQGPAYGYTF.

About this clone: The same CDR3 can be traced to other DNA sequences in this sample. The gene calls are TRBV5-1 and TRBJ2-3; 10 bases are a match to TRBD2. This CDR3 region has 14 residues. The J segment lost 3 bases and the V segment lost 4 bases, leaving 2 bases of the junction unmatched. Germline CDR1 reads SGHRS; CDR2 reads YFSETQ. CDR3 loop: CASSVTSGTDTQYF. The CDR3 nucleotides read TGCGCCAGCAGCGTGACTAGCGGGACAGATACGCAGTATTTT. The full variable domain, with the rest looked up from reference TRBV5-1 and TRBJ2-3, is KAGVTQTPRYLIKTRGQQVTLSCSPISGHRSVSWYQQTPGQGLQFLFEYFSETQRNKGNFPGRFSGRQFSNSRSEMNVSTLELGDSALYLCASSVTSGTDTQYFGPGTRLTVL.

The V call is TRBV9, the J call TRBJ2-7; D ambiguous. The ends were cut back, 4 bases at V and 5 bases at J, with 16 bases in the middle. Germline V gene data show CDR1 as SGDLS and CDR2 as YYNGEE. The length of the CDR3 is 14 residues. The CDR3 here is CASSPRRGSDEQYF. The CDR3 DNA reads TGTGCCAGCAGCCCTAGGAGAGGATCGGACGAGCAGTACTTC.

This rearrangement joins TRBV6-1 to TRBJ2-2; D may be TRBD1 (7 bases). Germline CDR1 reads MNHNS; CDR2 reads SASEGT. The CDR3 runs to 15 residues. The V gene lost 3 bases and the J gene lost 5 bases, with 13 bases spanning the gap. The CDR3 sequence is CASSERDRPTGELFF. CDR3 nucleotides: TGTGCCAGCAGTGAGCGGGACAGACCGACCGGGGAGCTGTTTTTT.

The CDR3 DNA sequence: TGTGCCAGCAGCGTAGTTCCGAGTCCCAAAGGGGATACGCAGTATTTT. This sequence encodes CASSVVPSPKGDTQYF. The chain is built from TRBV9 and TRBJ2-3; D is undetermined. This CDR3 region has 16 residues. Trimming took off 0 bases at V and 6 bases at J, with 17 bases between the two ends. CDR1 and CDR2 from the germline V gene are SGDLS and YYNGEE.

This clone was seen once. V and J are TRBV5-1 and TRBJ2-3, with 8 bases fitting TRBD2. J gave up 4 bases and V 4 bases, and 11 bases lay outside the gene matches. Germline CDR1 reads SGHRS; CDR2 reads YFSETQ. The CDR3 length is 16 residues. The CDR3 DNA follows: TGCGCCAGCAGCCCCCCGGTAGCGGGGAGGGCAGATACGCAGTATTTT. It specifies CASSPPVAGRADTQYF.

The rearrangement uses TRBV29-1 and TRBJ2-7; D possibly corresponds to TRBD2 (6 bases). With 3 bases removed from V and 1 base from J, the gap between germline ends came to 13 bases. This CDR3 is 14 amino acids long. Looked up from germline, CDR1 is SQVTM and CDR2 is ANQGSEA. The CDR3 DNA sequence: TGCAGCGTTGAGTCAGCGGGTGATTCCTACGAGCAGTACTTC. This gives the protein CSVESAGDSYEQYF.

V usage is TRBV7-9 and J usage is TRBJ1-1; D is ambiguous. Germline V CDR1 and CDR2: SEHNR, FQNEAQ (reference sequence). Trimming took off 2 bases at V and 8 bases at J, with 12 bases between the two ends. There are 13 residues in the CDR3. This CDR3 reads CASSLPPQTEAFF. The CDR3 DNA follows: TGTGCCAGCAGCTTACCTCCTCAGACAGAAGCTTTCTTT.